The 21 T cell receptor beta chains below were found in one sample sequenced in a study of blood T cells in healthy people across ages. A second PCR, run for roughly 6 to 11 cycles, used a sample-barcoded 5' primer plus a J-beta primer mix. TCRdb recomputed calls from the 5' RACE reads with MiXCR, one row per CDR3 protein. The sample holds around 780,000 distinct CDR3 sequences, around 50% seen once. Material: blood. These receptors originate from a middle-aged man in good health.

The V call is TRBV2, the J call TRBJ2-3; 12 positions agree with TRBD2. Germline lookup yields CDR1 SNHLY and CDR2 FYNNEI. This CDR3 has 15 amino acids. The V gene end was trimmed by 2 bases and the J gene end by 8 bases; junction bases not matched to a gene: 5. The DNA for the CDR3 is TGTGCCAGCAGTGAACTGACTAGCGGGAGAGGTACGCAGTATTTT. Amino acids: CASSELTSGRGTQYF.

The chain recombines TRBV7-3 with TRBJ2-1; possibly TRBD1 or TRBD2 for D (5 bases each). CDR1 and CDR2 (germline): SGHTA, FQGTGA. Trimming left V 4 bases short and J 8 bases short, with 15 bases between. The CDR3 covers 14 residues. The CDR3: CASSSGAALDEQFF. CDR3 in DNA: TGTGCCAGCAGCTCCGGGGCAGCTCTGGATGAGCAGTTCTTC.

CDR3 sequence (DNA): TGCAGTGCTAGAGATCAAATGAGCGGCTACACCTTC. Its translation: CSARDQMSGYTF. This rearrangement joins TRBV20-1 to TRBJ1-2; D call uncertain. The germline V gene has CDR1 DFQATT and CDR2 SNEGSKA (reference sequence). This CDR3 has 12 residues. V gave up 0 bases and J gave up 8 bases, with 10 bases separating them.

This clonotype was detected only a few times. The rearrangement uses TRBV20-1 and TRBJ2-1; D gene uncertain. The CDR3 is made up of 12 amino acids. Trimming removed 6 bases at V and 5 bases at J, with 11 bases between. The V gene's germline CDR1 is DFQATT and CDR2 SNEGSKA (reference sequence). CDR3 in amino acids: CSAAYLNNEQFF. CDR3 nucleotides: TGCAGTGCGGCGTACCTTAACAATGAGCAGTTCTTC.

This chain uses TRBV29-1 with TRBJ2-4, with 7 bases matching TRBD1. Germline CDR1 reads SQVTM; CDR2 reads ANQGSEA. V lost 5 bases to trimming and J lost 4 bases; unmatched junction nucleotides: 8. The CDR3 spans 14 residues. Written as DNA, the CDR3 is TGCAGCGTTCGGGTATTGACAGGGAAAAACATTCAGTACTTC. Protein sequence: CSVRVLTGKNIQYF.

This sequence joins TRBV5-6 and TRBJ1-2, with a tentative D call TRBD1 (6 bases). The CDR3 loop spans 15 amino acids. Trimming stripped 0 bases from V and 4 bases from J, with 13 bases between. Germline V gene lookup returns CDR1 SGHDT and CDR2 YYEEEE. CDR3 bases: TGTGCCAGCAGCTTGGATACAGGGTTCATCTATGGCTACACCTTC. Protein: CASSLDTGFIYGYTF. Filled out from reference TRBV5-6 and TRBJ1-2, the complete variable domain reads DAGVTQSPTHLIKTRGQQVTLRCSPKSGHDTVSWYQQALGQGPQFIFQYYEEEERQRGNFPDRFSGHQFPNYSSELNVNALLLGDSALYLCASSLDTGFIYGYTFGSGTRLTVV.

The rearrangement joins TRBV20-1 to TRBJ1-5, with D hard to call. The V gene lost 6 bases and the J gene lost 7 bases, with 25 bases spanning the gap. The CDR3 is made up of 16 amino acids. In germline, CDR1 is DFQATT, CDR2 SNEGSKA (reference sequence). CDR3 region: CSARPNTVGSWQPQHF. DNA of the CDR3: TGCAGTGCCAGACCAAATACGGTTGGGTCATGGCAGCCCCAGCATTTT.

This rearrangement joins TRBV11-3 to TRBJ1-2; D ambiguous. Germline V lookup: CDR1 SGHNT, CDR2 YENEEA. This CDR3 contains 14 residues. With 3 bases removed from V and 6 bases from J, the gap between germline ends came to 14 bases. The CDR3 DNA reads TGTGCCAGCAGCTTGAATGCACAGTCCGATGGCTACACCTTC. Translating gives CASSLNAQSDGYTF.

This rearrangement joins TRBV12-3 or TRBV12-4 to TRBJ2-3; D uncertain. The CDR3 is made up of 14 amino acids. Trimming stripped 1 base from V and 0 bases from J, with 5 bases between. The CDR3 DNA follows: TGTGCCAGCAGTTTAGACTATAGCACAGATACGCAGTATTTT. The encoded protein is CASSLDYSTDTQYF.

The chain combines TRBV28 with TRBJ1-2, with a possible D match to TRBD1 (6 bases). The CDR3 is 13 amino acids. V shed 2 bases and J shed 8 bases, with 12 bases lying between them. Germline CDR1 reads MDHEN; CDR2 reads SYDVKM. DNA for the CDR3: TGTGCCAGCAGTTTAGGGGGGGCAAGGGGCTACACCTTC. It is translated as CASSLGGARGYTF.

This clonotype has a handful of counts. The chain is built from TRBV28 and TRBJ2-1, with 9 nucleotides matching TRBD1. Losses at the gene ends were 7 bases for V and 4 bases for J; bases not matched to a gene: 8. Germline V gene lookup returns CDR1 MDHEN and CDR2 SYDVKM. The CDR3 totals 15 residues. The CDR3 coding sequence is TGTGCCAGCATCGAGGGGACAGGGTCGTACAATGAGCAGTTCTTC. Its protein product is CASIEGTGSYNEQFF.

Only one count was recorded for this clonotype. The chain links TRBV18 to TRBJ1-2, with D perhaps matching TRBD1 (5 bases). The V gene's germline CDR1 is KGHSH and CDR2 LQKENI. The CDR3 has 14 residues. With 3 bases removed from V and 6 bases from J, the gap between germline ends came to 14 bases. The CDR3 coding sequence is TGTGCCAGCTCACCGAGACAGACGGGGGATGGCTACACCTTC. Encoded protein: CASSPRQTGDGYTF.

This clonotype appeared a few times. The genes are TRBV7-6 and TRBJ1-6; D uncertain. CDR1 is SGHVS, CDR2 FNYEAQ, per germline. The CDR3 spans 14 residues. Trimming cost V 6 bases and J 8 bases, with 14 bases left between them. CDR3 nucleotide sequence: TGTGCCAGCAGTGGAGGCGGGGTAGATTCACCCCTCCACTTT. As protein: CASSGGGVDSPLHF.

This clonotype was seen only a few times. The V gene is TRBV3-1, the J gene TRBJ2-3; D perhaps matches TRBD1 (5 bases). The CDR3 consists of 16 residues. Germline assignment: CDR1 LGHDT and CDR2 YNNKEL (reference sequence). Deletions cut 0 bases from V and 2 bases from J, with 12 bases between. The CDR3 nucleotides are TGTGCCAGCAGCCAAGATAGGAACAGGTACACAGATACGCAGTATTTT. Residues: CASSQDRNRYTDTQYF.

This chain links TRBV28 with TRBJ2-1; D is unresolved. The J call could be wrong; TRBJ2-7 is a better fit for the DNA end. Germline V lookup: CDR1 MDHEN, CDR2 SYDVKM. CDR3 length equals 11 residues. CDR3 in amino acids: CASRLLNEQYF. For the CDR3, the DNA is TGTGCCAGCAGACTACTCAATGAGCAGTACTTC.

The V call is TRBV6-2 or TRBV6-3, the J call TRBJ2-3; possible D gene TRBD1, 5 bases. The germline V gene has CDR1 MNHEY and CDR2 SVGEGT. CDR3 size: 14 residues. Deletions cut 7 bases from V and 4 bases from J, with 15 bases between. The CDR3 sequence is CASNNRLTPDTQYF. CDR3 coding DNA: TGTGCCAGCAATAACAGGCTTACTCCAGATACGCAGTATTTT.

The rearrangement links TRBV20-1 to TRBJ1-1; D is possibly TRBD1 (5 bases). Between the trimmed V and J ends, which lost 3 bases and 7 bases, there was a span of 15 bases. From germline, CDR1 is DFQATT and CDR2 SNEGSKA (reference sequence). The CDR3 length is 13 residues. Written as DNA, the CDR3 is TGCAGTGCTAGGGCGCCGGGGACGGGTGAAGCTTTCTTT. Translating it yields CSARAPGTGEAFF.

The V and J genes are TRBV20-1 and TRBJ2-6; D possibly corresponds to TRBD2 (6 bases). There are 18 residues in the CDR3. Germline V gene data show CDR1 as DFQATT and CDR2 as SNEGSKA (reference sequence). Trimming stripped 5 bases from V and 2 bases from J, with 22 bases between. The CDR3 sequence: CSASRGSTALTGANVLTF. The DNA of the CDR3 is TGCAGTGCTTCCCGGGGGAGTACAGCCTTAACTGGGGCCAACGTCCTGACTTTC.

This clonotype has only a few counts. The chain combines TRBV12-3 or TRBV12-4 with TRBJ2-1; TRBD1 agrees at 9 bases. V shed 6 bases, J shed 6 bases, and the junction held 6 bases outside the gene matches. This CDR3 has 14 amino acids. DNA of the CDR3: TGTGCCAGCAGACGGACAGGGGAGGCCAATGAGCAGTTCTTC. Residues: CASRRTGEANEQFF.

V is TRBV3-1 and J is TRBJ1-5; a weak D match, TRBD1 (5 bases). The CDR3 covers 15 residues. The germline V and J ends were trimmed by 1 base and 6 bases, with 13 bases remaining between them. Germline lookup yields CDR1 LGHDT and CDR2 YNNKEL (reference sequence). The CDR3: CASSQGTSGVQPQHF. Here the CDR3 DNA reads TGTGCCAGCAGCCAAGGGACAAGTGGAGTTCAGCCCCAGCATTTT.

This clonotype was seen many times. The rearrangement links TRBV28 to TRBJ2-7, with 8 bases that match TRBD1. With 6 bases clipped from V and 0 bases from J, the junction kept 1 base outside the gene matches. This CDR3 spans 13 amino acids. The germline V gene encodes CDR1 MDHEN and CDR2 SYDVKM. The CDR3 sequence is CASRTGASYEQYF. In DNA, the CDR3 is TGTGCCAGCAGGACAGGGGCCTCCTACGAGCAGTACTTC.